The 2 T cell receptor beta chains below come from one sample, sequenced in a study of shared clonotypes between healthy human individuals. Sequencing was performed with immunoSEQ multiplex PCR; in TCRdb, only in-frame clones are kept and a portion is missing. Of under 2.5 million clones listed, around 92% are singletons. Sequenced material: naive CD4+ T cells from PBMCs. Subset given: CD45RA+ positively selected. The receptors were gathered from a man aged 18 to 35 in good health. Some clones in this sample may be carry-over from other donors' samples.

The chain has TRBV10-3 and TRBJ2-7; 8 bases are shared with TRBD2. CDR3 size: 13 residues. V trimming: 4 bases; J trimming: 3 bases; junction bases outside the gene matches: 2. CDR1 ENHRY and CDR2 SYGVKD come from the germline V gene. The CDR3 region has the DNA TGTGCCATCAGTGCGGGAGGGGGCTACGAGCAGTACTTC. Translating it yields CAISAGGGYEQYF.

This sequence joins TRBV11-2 and TRBJ2-3; the match to TRBD2 covers 9 bases. The CDR3 totals 15 residues. Unmatched junction bases numbered 3, after V lost 3 bases and J lost 2 bases. Germline CDR1 and CDR2: SGHAT and FQNNGV. CDR3 nucleotide sequence: TGTGCCAGCAGCTTTCTAGCGGGGACCACAGATACGCAGTATTTT. This translates into CASSFLAGTTDTQYF.